The 30 T cell receptor beta chains below were found in one sample sequenced in a study of cytomegalovirus exposure and HLA in healthy donors. Libraries were prepared by immunoSEQ multiplex PCR; TCRdb keeps only in-frame clonotypes and omits some of them. The sample has under 100,000 clones, approximately 96% seen once; the top ten hold roughly 0.78%. Source material: PBMCs. These receptors were collected from a man younger than 30 in good health and CMV-seronegative.

This chain links TRBV19 with TRBJ1-2; TRBD1 aligns across 7 bases. CDR1 and CDR2 (germline): LNHDA, SQIVND (reference sequence). The V and J ends lost 6 bases and 2 bases, in that order; junction bases with no gene match: 3. The CDR3 contains 13 residues. CDR3 in amino acids: CASSQGQNYGYTF. CDR3 bases: TGTGCCAGTAGCCAGGGACAGAACTATGGCTACACCTTC.

This sequence joins TRBV30 and TRBJ1-3; D is uncertain. Trimming took 4 bases from V and 2 from J, leaving 15 bases between them. Looked up from germline, CDR1 is GTSNPN and CDR2 is SVGIG (reference sequence). The CDR3 has 15 amino acids. This CDR3 is CAWTPLSSPGNTIYF. CDR3 in DNA: TGTGCCTGGACCCCCCTTTCGTCTCCTGGAAACACCATATATTTT.

This clone was recorded once. The rearrangement uses TRBV28 and TRBJ1-2; unclear D gene. The CDR3 contains 15 residues. Germline-derived CDR1 and CDR2 are MDHEN and SYDVKM. The V end lost 8 bases, the J end lost 3 bases, and 19 bases lay between the germline ends. CDR3 DNA: TGTGCCAGCGGGCGGGAGGGCGGGTATTACTATGGCTACACCTTC. This sequence encodes CASGREGGYYYGYTF.

V and J are TRBV27 and TRBJ2-3; 15 bases match TRBD2. The V gene's germline CDR1 is MNHEY and CDR2 SMNVEV (reference sequence). V lost 5 bases and J lost 1; bases outside the gene matches: 7. The CDR3 has 18 amino acids. The CDR3: CASSLRGLAGGGTDTQYF. DNA for the CDR3: TGTGCCAGCAGTCTACGAGGACTAGCGGGAGGGGGCACAGATACGCAGTATTTT.

This rearrangement joins TRBV5-1 to TRBJ2-1, with TRBD1 as a possible D gene (6 bases). Germline V gene data show CDR1 as SGHRS and CDR2 as YFSETQ. Trimming cost V 4 bases and J 8 bases, with 16 bases left between them. The CDR3 has 14 residues. The CDR3, as DNA: TGCGCCAGCAGCCAGGGGACCGGGCGGGATGAGCAGTTCTTC. It translates to CASSQGTGRDEQFF.

The chain links TRBV10-3 to TRBJ2-1, with a tentative D call TRBD1 (5 bases). Trimming removed 6 bases from V and 4 bases from J, with 19 bases in between. CDR3 length: 16 amino acids. Per the germline V gene, CDR1 is ENHRY and CDR2 is SYGVKD. The CDR3 nucleotides are TGTGCCATCAGCCCAGGGTACGCCACGACGTACAATGAGCAGTTCTTC. Protein sequence: CAISPGYATTYNEQFF.

This chain joins TRBV25-1 and TRBJ2-3; 14 bases agree with TRBD2. The CDR3 is 17 residues long. The germline V gene has CDR1 MGHDK and CDR2 SYGVNS. With 3 bases clipped from V and 4 bases from J, the junction kept 6 bases outside the gene matches. In DNA form, the CDR3 reads TGTGCCAGCAGTGACGGGACTAGCGGGAGAATGGCAGATACGCAGTATTTT. It yields the protein CASSDGTSGRMADTQYF. Full variable domain (missing parts from reference TRBV25-1 and TRBJ2-3): EADIYQTPRYLVIGTGKKITLECSQTMGHDKMYWYQQDPGMELHLIHYSYGVNSTEKGDLSSESTVSRIRTEHFPLTLESARPSHTSQYLCASSDGTSGRMADTQYFGPGTRLTVL.

The chain carries TRBV27 and TRBJ2-5, with 8 bases fitting TRBD1. V was clipped by 6 bases and J by 7 bases; unmatched bases: 4. This CDR3 has 12 residues. Germline V gene lookup returns CDR1 MNHEY and CDR2 SMNVEV (reference sequence). The CDR3 DNA reads as TGTGCCAGCAGAGGACAGGGATGGACCCAGTACTTC. This sequence encodes CASRGQGWTQYF.

The genes are TRBV28 and TRBJ2-1, with TRBD1 identical over 7 bases. J gave up 5 bases and V 5 bases, and 12 bases lay outside the gene matches. Germline V gives CDR1 MDHEN, CDR2 SYDVKM. The CDR3 is 16 amino acids. The CDR3 here is CASSQHRQGHNNEQFF. CDR3 sequence (DNA): TGTGCCAGCAGTCAACACCGACAGGGTCATAACAATGAGCAGTTCTTC.

The chain uses TRBV5-1 and TRBJ1-2; 7 bases align to TRBD1. V was clipped by 4 bases and J by 2 bases; unmatched bases: 8. CDR3 size: 15 residues. The germline V gene has CDR1 SGHRS and CDR2 YFSETQ. Written as DNA, the CDR3 is TGCGCCAGCAGCACTGACAGGGAAGGGAACTATGGCTACACCTTC. Its translation is CASSTDREGNYGYTF.

The chain joins TRBV7-2 to TRBJ1-1; TRBD1 is a possible D gene (5 bases). The CDR3 contains 13 residues. Germline-derived CDR1 and CDR2 are SGHTA and FQGNSA. Trimming removed 7 bases at V and 9 bases at J, with 18 bases between. In DNA form, the CDR3 reads TGTGCCAGCACCACCAGTTGGGGGGACCAAGCTTTCTTT. Translation: CASTTSWGDQAFF.

The rearrangement uses TRBV30 and TRBJ1-2; TRBD1 matches 10 bases. Germline loops: CDR1 GTSNPN, CDR2 SVGIG (reference sequence). The CDR3 sequence is 14 residues long. Trimming removed 4 bases from V and 1 base from J; junction bases left unmatched: 3. The DNA of the CDR3 is TGTGCCTGGACCCGGGACAGGGGTAACTATGGCTACACCTTC. It encodes CAWTRDRGNYGYTF.

The rearrangement links TRBV2 to TRBJ2-2, with 12 nucleotides matching TRBD1. V lost 8 bases to trimming and J lost 5 bases; unmatched junction nucleotides: 6. The V gene's germline CDR1 is SNHLY and CDR2 FYNNEI. The CDR3 is 15 residues long. The CDR3 region is CASQRGQGATGELFF. Here the CDR3 DNA reads TGTGCCAGCCAAAGGGGACAGGGGGCTACCGGGGAGCTGTTTTTT.

The rearrangement joins TRBV11-2 to TRBJ2-7, with TRBD2 matching over 7 bases. Germline V gene data show CDR1 as SGHAT and CDR2 as FQNNGV. The CDR3 covers 15 residues. The junction had 8 bases not matched to a gene; V was cut back by 5 bases and J by 1 base. The CDR3 loop reads CASSPYRDYSYEQYV. CDR3 coding DNA: TGTGCCAGCAGCCCCTATAGGGACTATTCCTACGAGCAGTACGTC.

This clone was counted ten times or more. This chain joins TRBV19 and TRBJ2-7, with 15 bases aligning to TRBD2. CDR1 LNHDA and CDR2 SQIVND come from the germline V gene (reference sequence). J lost 3 bases, V lost 1 base, and 13 bases had no gene match. The CDR3 covers 20 residues. The CDR3 loop is CASSIGLWTSGRGTVYEQYV. In nucleotides, the CDR3 is TGTGCCAGTAGTATAGGGTTGTGGACTAGCGGGAGGGGCACAGTCTACGAGCAGTACGTC.

This chain joins TRBV7-8 and TRBJ1-5; 10 positions match TRBD1. This CDR3 has 17 amino acids. The V segment lost 5 bases and the J segment 1 base; nucleotides outside the gene matches: 8. Germline values: CDR1 SGHVS, CDR2 FQNEAQ. CDR3 sequence: CASSPAGQGNSNQPQHF. The CDR3 DNA sequence: TGTGCCAGCAGCCCGGCGGGACAGGGGAACAGCAATCAGCCCCAGCATTTT.

CDR3 protein: CATSGERYGGTYGYTF. As DNA, the CDR3 is TGTGCCACCAGCGGGGAGAGATATGGGGGCACCTATGGCTACACCTTC. This chain links TRBV15 with TRBJ1-2, with D perhaps TRBD1 (6 bases). CDR3 length: 16 amino acids. Germline CDR1 reads LNHNV; CDR2 reads YYDKDF (reference sequence). V lost 5 bases to trimming and J lost 4 bases, with 20 bases between them. The variable domain in full, completed from reference TRBV15 and TRBJ1-2, reads DAMVIQNPRYQVTQFGKPVTLSCSQTLNHNVMYWYQQKSSQAPKLLFHYYDKDFNNEADTPDNFQSRRPNTSFCFLDIRSPGLGDTAMYLCATSGERYGGTYGYTFGSGTRLTVV.

The chain recombines TRBV27 with TRBJ1-1; a possible D gene is TRBD1 (5 bases). The V end lost 4 bases, the J end lost 0 bases, and 15 bases lay between the germline ends. Germline V gene sequence: CDR1 MNHEY, CDR2 SMNVEV (reference sequence). The CDR3 covers 16 residues. The DNA of the CDR3 is TGTGCCAGCAGTTGGGGGTCGGGAGGGGTGAACACTGAAGCTTTCTTT. Protein: CASSWGSGGVNTEAFF.

The chain uses TRBV20-1 and TRBJ2-1; D unresolved. CDR1 is DFQATT, CDR2 SNEGSKA, per germline (reference sequence). This CDR3 contains 11 residues. The germline V and J ends were trimmed by 5 bases and 5 bases, with 7 bases remaining between them. The CDR3 nucleotides read TGCAGTGCTCGTGTCCACAATGAGCAGTTCTTC. This translates into CSARVHNEQFF.

This chain joins TRBV2 and TRBJ2-5; perhaps TRBD2 as D (6 bases). Trimming left V 4 bases short and J 4 bases short, with 10 bases between. The CDR3 is 13 amino acids. Germline values: CDR1 SNHLY, CDR2 FYNNEI. The CDR3 region has the DNA TGTGCCAGCAGTGTTGGGCGGGGAGAGACCCAGTACTTC. Its translation is CASSVGRGETQYF.

The chain has TRBV7-2 and TRBJ2-4; a possible D gene is TRBD2 (7 bases). The germline gives CDR1 SGHTA, CDR2 FQGNSA. V dropped 1 base and J dropped 5 bases, with 12 bases sitting between them. The CDR3 has 15 amino acids. This CDR3 reads CASSLVRGGENIQYF. CDR3 DNA: TGTGCCAGCAGCTTAGTAAGGGGGGGGGAAAACATTCAGTACTTC.

The rearrangement joins TRBV6-5 to TRBJ2-7, with TRBD1 as a possible D gene (6 bases). The CDR3 has 14 residues. Germline loops: CDR1 MNHEY, CDR2 SVGAGI. V shed 5 bases and J shed 0 bases, with 11 bases lying between them. The CDR3 coding sequence is TGTGCCAGCAGTGGACAGAGGAGCTCCTACGAGCAGTACTTC. Amino acid sequence: CASSGQRSSYEQYF.

This clone was seen a single time. This chain connects TRBV6-4 to TRBJ2-1; 9 nucleotides agree with TRBD2. The germline gives CDR1 MRHNA, CDR2 SNTAGT. This CDR3 is built from 16 residues. Trimming at V came to 0 bases and at J to 7 bases, leaving 7 bases not matched to a gene. The CDR3 here is CASSDSWTSVANEQFF. CDR3 sequence (DNA): TGTGCCAGCAGTGACTCGTGGACTAGCGTCGCAAATGAGCAGTTCTTC.

The chain has TRBV5-4 and TRBJ2-3, with D possibly being TRBD2 (5 bases). The CDR3 totals 18 residues. V was clipped by 6 bases and J by 2 bases, with 25 bases between them. The germline V gene has CDR1 SGHNT and CDR2 YYREEE (reference sequence). CDR3 sequence: CASKQRAGGHNFTDTQYF. In DNA, the CDR3 is TGTGCCAGCAAGCAGAGGGCTGGCGGGCATAATTTCACAGATACGCAGTATTTT.

CDR3 nucleotides: TGTGCCAGCAGCTTGGCCGCGGGGGAAGCTTTCTTT. The encoded protein is CASSLAAGEAFF. The rearrangement links TRBV5-6 to TRBJ1-1; no clear D. Trimming shortened V by 0 bases and J by 8 bases, and 8 bases separated the two germline ends. This CDR3 is built from 12 residues. CDR1 is SGHDT, CDR2 YYEEEE, per germline.

The V call is TRBV2, the J call TRBJ2-6, with D possibly matching TRBD2 (5 bases). The V and J ends lost 1 base and 0 bases respectively, with 22 bases between them. Germline CDR1 reads SNHLY; CDR2 reads FYNNEI. The CDR3 extends over 21 amino acids. The CDR3 DNA follows: TGTGCCAGCAGTGAAGAAAGGGCGGGCGTCAGTCACATCTCTGGGGCCAACGTCCTGACTTTC. This encodes CASSEERAGVSHISGANVLTF. The full variable domain, completed using reference TRBV2 and TRBJ2-6, is EPEVTQTPSHQVTQMGQEVILRCVPISNHLYFYWYRQILGQKVEFLVSFYNNEISEKSEIFDDQFSVERPDGSNFTLKIRSTKLEDSAMYFCASSEERAGVSHISGANVLTFGAGSRLTVL.

This clone was seen just once. This chain uses TRBV5-4 with TRBJ2-1; 9 bases match TRBD2. There are 15 residues in the CDR3. V was pared by 1 base and J by 8 bases, with 7 bases of the junction left unmatched. Germline V gene sequence: CDR1 SGHNT, CDR2 YYREEE (reference sequence). The CDR3 DNA is TGTGCCAGCAGCTTGTTCGGTAGCGGGAGCTATGAGCAGTTCTTC. This sequence encodes CASSLFGSGSYEQFF.

The chain carries TRBV29-1 and TRBJ1-2, with D possibly TRBD1 on 5 matching bases. The V and J ends lost 1 base and 6 bases respectively, with 9 bases between them. Germline-derived CDR1 and CDR2 are SQVTM and ANQGSEA. The CDR3 is 12 amino acids. The CDR3: CSVEVLGDGYTF. The CDR3 region has the DNA TGCAGCGTTGAAGTTTTAGGGGATGGCTACACCTTC.

The chain carries TRBV6-5 and TRBJ2-7; D remains unclear. The germline V and J ends were trimmed by 5 bases and 0 bases, with 8 bases remaining between them. CDR3 size: 13 residues. Per the germline V gene, CDR1 is MNHEY and CDR2 is SVGAGI. CDR3 sequence: CASSGTPSYEQYF. As DNA, the CDR3 is TGTGCCAGCAGTGGTACACCCTCCTACGAGCAGTACTTC.

The chain links TRBV9 to TRBJ1-5; 7 nucleotides match TRBD1. The V and J ends lost 3 bases and 11 bases, in that order; junction bases with no gene match: 17. This CDR3 spans 16 amino acids. Germline V gene data show CDR1 as SGDLS and CDR2 as YYNGEE. The CDR3 reads CASSEGIGTARTAQHF. In DNA, the CDR3 is TGTGCCAGCAGCGAGGGGATCGGGACAGCCCGCACGGCCCAGCATTTT.